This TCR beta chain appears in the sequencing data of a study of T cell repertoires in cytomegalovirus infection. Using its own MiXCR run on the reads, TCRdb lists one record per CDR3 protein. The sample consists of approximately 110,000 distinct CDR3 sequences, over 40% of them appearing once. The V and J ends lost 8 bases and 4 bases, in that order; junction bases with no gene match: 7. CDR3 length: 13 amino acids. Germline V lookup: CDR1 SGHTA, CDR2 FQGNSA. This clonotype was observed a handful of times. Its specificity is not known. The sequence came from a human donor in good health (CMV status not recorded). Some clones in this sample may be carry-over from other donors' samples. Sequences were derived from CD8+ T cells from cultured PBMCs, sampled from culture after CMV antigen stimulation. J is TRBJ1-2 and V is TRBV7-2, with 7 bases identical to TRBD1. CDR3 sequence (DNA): TGTGCCAGCGCCCCGGGACAGAGCTATGGCTACACCTTC. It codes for CASAPGQSYGYTF. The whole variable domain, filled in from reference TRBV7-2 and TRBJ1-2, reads GAGVSQSPSNKVTEKGKDVELRCDPISGHTALYWYRQSLGQGLEFLIYFQGNSAPDKSGLPSDRFSAERTGGSVSTLTIQRTQQEDSAVYLCASAPGQSYGYTFGSGTRLTVV.